This TCR beta chain was sequenced for a study of cytomegalovirus exposure and HLA in healthy donors. Study outcomes and limitations: Available immune exposure information covered CMV serostatus only. Productive status was seen about 87% or about 30% of the time for most TCR beta V segments in an earlier analysis.

V was pared by 6 bases and J by 7 bases, with 13 bases between. CDR3 length: 14 amino acids. Germline assignment: CDR1 SEHNR and CDR2 FQNEAQ (reference sequence). The PCR contained 60 Vbeta and 13 Jbeta primers. Assay used: immunoSEQ multiplex PCR; TCRdb lists only in-frame clones, some missing. The table includes about 140,000 clones, approximately 78% detected once. The table lists this clone with a few counts. What it binds is not known. Healthy bone marrow donors made up the donors. The chain is built from TRBV7-9 and TRBJ1-6; a possible D gene is TRBD1 (6 bases). Input material: PBMCs. This TCR came from a young woman in good health and CMV-seropositive. The CDR3 here is CASSLGDTNSPLHF. In DNA form, the CDR3 reads TGTGCCAGCAGTTTGGGGGACACGAATTCACCCCTCCACTTT. Using reference TRBV7-9 and TRBJ1-6 for the parts outside the CDR3, the full variable domain is DTGVSQNPRHKITKRGQNVTFRCDPISEHNRLYWYRQTLGQGPEFLTYFQNEAQLEKSRLLSDRFSAERPKGSFSTLEIQRTEQGDSAMYLCASSLGDTNSPLHFGNGTRLTVT.